These T cell receptor beta chains were read from a single sample in a study of control samples from healthy donors and cancer patients. Some clones are missing from TCRdb's copy, which holds only in-frame ones; the method was immunoSEQ multiplex PCR. Here the sample spans around 130,000 clones, about 95% being singletons. Sequenced: blood. All receptors come from a man aged 25-45 years in good health. Each CDR3 is given with its conserved first and last residue. Each record gives: clone size, V gene, D gene, J gene, CDR3 protein, CDR3 DNA. The D gene is left open where the match is weak. The listing skips clone size in some rows; elsewhere it reads once, few, many or a size class.

abundance: NA
v_gene: TRBV3-1/TRBV3-2
d_gene: TRBD1
j_gene: TRBJ2-7
CDR3aa: CASSQGDRGPTYEQYF
CDR3nt: TGTGCCAGCAGCCAAGGGGACAGGGGTCCAACCTACGAGCAGTACTTC

abundance: NA
v_gene: TRBV12-3/TRBV12-4
d_gene: NA
j_gene: TRBJ1-1
CDR3aa: CASSLGLNTEAFF
CDR3nt: TGTGCCAGCAGTTTGGGGCTGAACACTGAAGCTTTCTTT

abundance: NA
v_gene: TRBV2
d_gene: TRBD1
j_gene: TRBJ1-6
CDR3aa: CASGGTAPHF
CDR3nt: TGTGCCAGCGGTGGGACAGCCCCCCACTTT

abundance: once
v_gene: TRBV6-5
d_gene: NA
j_gene: TRBJ2-5
CDR3aa: CASSRLGTDQETQYF
CDR3nt: TGTGCCAGCAGCCGACTCGGGACGGACCAAGAGACCCAGTACTTC

abundance: NA
v_gene: TRBV4-1
d_gene: NA
j_gene: TRBJ1-6
CDR3aa: CASSHPGSSYNSPLHF
CDR3nt: TGCGCCAGCAGCCACCCAGGGAGCTCCTATAATTCACCCCTCCACTTT

abundance: once
v_gene: TRBV4-1
d_gene: TRBD1
j_gene: TRBJ1-2
CDR3aa: CASSQVGQGGNYGYTF
CDR3nt: TGCGCCAGCAGCCAAGTAGGACAGGGAGGGAACTATGGCTACACCTTC

abundance: NA
v_gene: TRBV3-1/TRBV3-2
d_gene: NA
j_gene: TRBJ1-5
CDR3aa: CASSQNKNQPQHF
CDR3nt: TGTGCCAGCAGCCAAAACAAGAATCAGCCCCAGCATTTT

abundance: NA
v_gene: TRBV5-6
d_gene: NA
j_gene: TRBJ2-2
CDR3aa: CASSLGFTSFNGELFF
CDR3nt: TGTGCCAGCAGCCTGGGCTTCACGAGTTTTAACGGGGAGCTGTTTTTT

abundance: NA
v_gene: TRBV5-1
d_gene: TRBD1
j_gene: TRBJ1-4
CDR3aa: CASNRGDGAQTTNEKLFF
CDR3nt: TGCGCCAGCAACAGGGGGGACGGGGCCCAAACAACTAATGAAAAACTGTTTTTT

abundance: NA
v_gene: TRBV27
d_gene: NA
j_gene: TRBJ1-5
CDR3aa: CASYRVLGGPQHF
CDR3nt: TGTGCCAGCTATCGAGTTCTAGGAGGCCCCCAGCATTTT

abundance: NA
v_gene: TRBV5-1
d_gene: TRBD1
j_gene: TRBJ1-4
CDR3aa: CASSLPRAPRTGVSHEKLFF
CDR3nt: TGCGCCAGCAGCTTGCCCCGGGCCCCGCGGACAGGGGTTAGTCATGAAAAACTGTTTTTT

abundance: NA
v_gene: TRBV29-1
d_gene: NA
j_gene: TRBJ1-2
CDR3aa: CSVEGRTNYGYTF
CDR3nt: TGCAGCGTTGAGGGACGGACGAACTATGGCTACACCTTC

abundance: NA
v_gene: TRBV6-4
d_gene: TRBD1
j_gene: TRBJ2-1
CDR3aa: CASSDGDRGEQFF
CDR3nt: TGTGCCAGCAGTGACGGGGACAGGGGTGAGCAGTTCTTC

abundance: NA
v_gene: TRBV7-9
d_gene: NA
j_gene: TRBJ1-1
CDR3aa: CASSLYTEAFF
CDR3nt: TGTGCCAGCAGCTTGTACACTGAAGCTTTCTTT

abundance: once
v_gene: TRBV7-3
d_gene: NA
j_gene: TRBJ2-3
CDR3aa: CASSDRGGADTQYF
CDR3nt: TGTGCCAGCAGCGATAGGGGGGGAGCAGATACGCAGTATTTT

abundance: NA
v_gene: TRBV24-1
d_gene: NA
j_gene: TRBJ1-2
CDR3aa: CATSDLDSNYGYTF
CDR3nt: TGTGCCACCAGTGACTTGGACAGTAACTATGGCTACACCTTC

abundance: NA
v_gene: TRBV29-1
d_gene: NA
j_gene: TRBJ1-1
CDR3aa: CSAEAGDTEAFF
CDR3nt: TGCAGCGCCGAGGCAGGGGACACTGAAGCTTTCTTT

abundance: NA
v_gene: TRBV6-2/TRBV6-3
d_gene: NA
j_gene: TRBJ2-7
CDR3aa: CASTPDRHLQQYF
CDR3nt: TGTGCCAGCACCCCGGACCGACACTTACAGCAGTACTTC

abundance: NA
v_gene: TRBV19
d_gene: TRBD2
j_gene: TRBJ2-7
CDR3aa: CASRLGGGSYEQYF
CDR3nt: TGTGCCAGCCGCCTGGGGGGGGGCTCCTACGAGCAGTACTTC

abundance: NA
v_gene: TRBV6-1
d_gene: NA
j_gene: TRBJ1-1
CDR3aa: CASSEDIPAAGFLEAFF
CDR3nt: TGTGCCAGCAGTGAGGACATCCCCGCAGCTGGATTCCTTGAAGCTTTCTTT

abundance: NA
v_gene: TRBV7-2
d_gene: NA
j_gene: TRBJ2-2
CDR3aa: CASSPTMVNTGELFF
CDR3nt: TGTGCCAGCAGCCCAACTATGGTGAACACCGGGGAGCTGTTTTTT

abundance: NA
v_gene: TRBV9
d_gene: NA
j_gene: TRBJ2-1
CDR3aa: CASSPMGGGPYNEQFF
CDR3nt: TGTGCCAGCAGCCCGATGGGGGGGGGCCCCTACAATGAGCAGTTCTTC

abundance: NA
v_gene: TRBV27
d_gene: NA
j_gene: TRBJ1-5
CDR3aa: CASRPVGWVEPGNQPQHF
CDR3nt: TGTGCCAGCAGACCCGTCGGTTGGGTGGAACCCGGCAATCAGCCCCAGCATTTT

abundance: NA
v_gene: TRBV12-3/TRBV12-4
d_gene: NA
j_gene: TRBJ2-2
CDR3aa: CASSLGSGELFF
CDR3nt: TGTGCCAGCAGTTTAGGGTCCGGGGAGCTGTTTTTT

abundance: NA
v_gene: TRBV15
d_gene: NA
j_gene: TRBJ1-2
CDR3aa: CATSFRGIYGYTF
CDR3nt: TGTGCCACCAGCTTCAGGGGAATCTATGGCTACACCTTC

abundance: NA
v_gene: TRBV4-1
d_gene: NA
j_gene: TRBJ2-2
CDR3aa: CASSQGDTPNTGELFF
CDR3nt: TGCGCCAGCAGCCAAGGGGACACCCCGAACACCGGGGAGCTGTTTTTT

abundance: NA
v_gene: TRBV14
d_gene: NA
j_gene: TRBJ2-5
CDR3aa: CASSQGGFLQETQYF
CDR3nt: TGTGCCAGCAGCCAAGGTGGATTCCTACAAGAGACCCAGTACTTC

abundance: NA
v_gene: TRBV7-9
d_gene: TRBD1
j_gene: TRBJ1-2
CDR3aa: CASSLGTGGGLGYGYTF
CDR3nt: TGTGCCAGCAGCCTAGGGACAGGGGGCGGTCTAGGCTATGGCTACACCTTC

abundance: once
v_gene: TRBV7-7
d_gene: TRBD1
j_gene: TRBJ2-7
CDR3aa: CASSLGAGGSYEQYF
CDR3nt: TGTGCTAGCAGCCTGGGCGCAGGGGGCTCCTACGAGCAGTACTTC

abundance: NA
v_gene: TRBV6-2/TRBV6-3
d_gene: NA
j_gene: TRBJ2-5
CDR3aa: CASSYLEGKETQYF
CDR3nt: TGTGCCAGCAGTTACCTCGAAGGCAAAGAGACCCAGTACTTC

abundance: NA
v_gene: TRBV5-4
d_gene: TRBD1
j_gene: TRBJ1-6
CDR3aa: CASSFSGTGGSPLHF
CDR3nt: TGTGCCAGCAGCTTTAGCGGGACAGGGGGTTCACCCCTCCACTTT

abundance: NA
v_gene: TRBV2
d_gene: NA
j_gene: TRBJ1-5
CDR3aa: CASSEALLQAHQPQHF
CDR3nt: TGTGCCAGCAGTGAAGCGCTTCTGCAGGCCCATCAGCCCCAGCATTTT

abundance: NA
v_gene: TRBV9
d_gene: NA
j_gene: TRBJ2-2
CDR3aa: CASSVLGAGELFF
CDR3nt: TGTGCCAGCAGCGTATTGGGGGCCGGGGAGCTGTTTTTT

abundance: NA
v_gene: TRBV4-3
d_gene: TRBD1
j_gene: TRBJ1-5
CDR3aa: CASSQVSTGGSNQPQHF
CDR3nt: TGCGCCAGCAGCCAAGTTTCCACAGGGGGTAGCAATCAGCCCCAGCATTTT

abundance: NA
v_gene: TRBV6-5
d_gene: NA
j_gene: TRBJ2-7
CDR3aa: CASSYKGVHEQYF
CDR3nt: TGTGCCAGCAGTTACAAGGGGGTCCACGAGCAGTACTTC

abundance: NA
v_gene: TRBV10-3
d_gene: TRBD1
j_gene: TRBJ1-5
CDR3aa: CAISERQGSQPQHF
CDR3nt: TGTGCCATCAGTGAAAGACAGGGCAGTCAGCCCCAGCATTTT

abundance: NA
v_gene: TRBV15
d_gene: TRBD1
j_gene: TRBJ2-7
CDR3aa: CATRGDRAYEQYF
CDR3nt: TGTGCCACCAGAGGAGACAGGGCCTACGAGCAGTACTTC

abundance: NA
v_gene: TRBV6-2/TRBV6-3
d_gene: TRBD2
j_gene: TRBJ2-5
CDR3aa: CASSYSTSGGETQYF
CDR3nt: TGTGCCAGCAGTTACTCGACTAGCGGGGGGGAGACCCAGTACTTC

abundance: NA
v_gene: TRBV14
d_gene: TRBD2
j_gene: TRBJ2-7
CDR3aa: CASSPGGSNTKQYF
CDR3nt: TGTGCCAGCAGCCCGGGAGGTTCAAATACCAAGCAGTACTTC

abundance: NA
v_gene: TRBV19
d_gene: NA
j_gene: TRBJ2-3
CDR3aa: CASSRGGTDTQYF
CDR3nt: TGTGCCAGCTCCCGAGGAGGCACAGATACGCAGTATTTT

abundance: NA
v_gene: TRBV7-3
d_gene: NA
j_gene: TRBJ2-5
CDR3aa: CASSLAGHQETQYF
CDR3nt: TGTGCCAGCAGCCTCGCGGGGCATCAAGAGACCCAGTACTTC